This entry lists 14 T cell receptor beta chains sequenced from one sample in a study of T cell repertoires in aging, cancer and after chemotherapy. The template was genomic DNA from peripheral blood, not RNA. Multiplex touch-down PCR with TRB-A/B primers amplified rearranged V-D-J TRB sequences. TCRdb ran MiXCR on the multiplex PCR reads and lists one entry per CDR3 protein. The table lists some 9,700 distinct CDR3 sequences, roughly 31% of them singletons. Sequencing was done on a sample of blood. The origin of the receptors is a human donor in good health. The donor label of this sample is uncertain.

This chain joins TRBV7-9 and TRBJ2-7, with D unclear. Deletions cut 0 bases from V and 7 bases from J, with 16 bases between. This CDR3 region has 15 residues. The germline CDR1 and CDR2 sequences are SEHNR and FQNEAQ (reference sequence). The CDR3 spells CASSLAGFPLGEQYF. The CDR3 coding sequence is TGTGCCAGCAGCTTAGCGGGGTTCCCGTTGGGGGAGCAGTACTTC.

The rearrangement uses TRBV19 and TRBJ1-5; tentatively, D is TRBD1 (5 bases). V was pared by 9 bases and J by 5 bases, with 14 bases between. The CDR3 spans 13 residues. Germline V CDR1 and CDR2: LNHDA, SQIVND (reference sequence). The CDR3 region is CASSPGVDQPQHF. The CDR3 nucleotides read TGTGCCAGCTCACCGGGGGTTGATCAGCCCCAGCATTTT. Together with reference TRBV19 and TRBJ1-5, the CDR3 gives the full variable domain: DGGITQSPKYLFRKEGQNVTLSCEQNLNHDAMYWYRQDPGQGLRLIYYSQIVNDFQKGDIAEGYSVSREKKESFPLTVTSAQKNPTAFYLCASSPGVDQPQHFGDGTRLSIL.

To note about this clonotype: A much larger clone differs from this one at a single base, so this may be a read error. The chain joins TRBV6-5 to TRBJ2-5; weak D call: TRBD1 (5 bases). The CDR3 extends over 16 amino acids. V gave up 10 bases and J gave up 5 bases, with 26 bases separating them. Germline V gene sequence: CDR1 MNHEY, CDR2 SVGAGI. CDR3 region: CATEPDGQRLGETQYF. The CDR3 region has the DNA TGTGCCACCGAACCGGACGGACAAAGGCTGGGGGAGACCCAGTACTTC.

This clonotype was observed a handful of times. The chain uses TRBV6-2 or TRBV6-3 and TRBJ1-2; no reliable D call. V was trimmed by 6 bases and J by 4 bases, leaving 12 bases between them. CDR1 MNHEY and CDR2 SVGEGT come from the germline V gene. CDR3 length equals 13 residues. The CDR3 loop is CASSPGRGYGYTF. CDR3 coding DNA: TGTGCCAGCAGCCCAGGACGCGGCTATGGCTACACCTTC.

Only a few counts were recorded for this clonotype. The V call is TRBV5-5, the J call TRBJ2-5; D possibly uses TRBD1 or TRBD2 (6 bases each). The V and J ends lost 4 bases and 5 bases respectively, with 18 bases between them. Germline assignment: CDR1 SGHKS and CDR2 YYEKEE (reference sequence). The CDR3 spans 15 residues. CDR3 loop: CASSRWAWGAETQYF. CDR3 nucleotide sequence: TGTGCCAGCAGCCGTTGGGCCTGGGGGGCCGAGACCCAGTACTTC. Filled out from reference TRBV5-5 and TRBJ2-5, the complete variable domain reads DAGVTQSPTHLIKTRGQQVTLRCSPISGHKSVSWYQQVLGQGPQFIFQYYEKEERGRGNFPDRFSARQFPNYSSELNVNALLLGDSALYLCASSRWAWGAETQYFGPGTRLLVL.

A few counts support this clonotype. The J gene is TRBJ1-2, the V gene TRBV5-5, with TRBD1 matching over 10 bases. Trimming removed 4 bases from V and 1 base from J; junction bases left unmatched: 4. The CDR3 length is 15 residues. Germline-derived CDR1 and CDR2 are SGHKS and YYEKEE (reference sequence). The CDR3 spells CASSARTGGNYGYTF. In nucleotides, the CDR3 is TGTGCCAGCAGCGCCCGGACAGGGGGTAACTATGGCTACACCTTC.

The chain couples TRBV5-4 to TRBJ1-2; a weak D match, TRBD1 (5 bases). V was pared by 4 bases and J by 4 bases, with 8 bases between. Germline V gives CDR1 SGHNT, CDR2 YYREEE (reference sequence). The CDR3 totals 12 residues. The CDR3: CASSRDLYGYTF. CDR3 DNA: TGTGCCAGCAGCAGGGACCTCTATGGCTACACCTTC. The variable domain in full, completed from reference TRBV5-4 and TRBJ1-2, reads ETGVTQSPTHLIKTRGQQVTLRCSSQSGHNTVSWYQQALGQGPQFIFQYYREEENGRGNFPPRFSGLQFPNYSSELNVNALELDDSALYLCASSRDLYGYTFGSGTRLTVV.

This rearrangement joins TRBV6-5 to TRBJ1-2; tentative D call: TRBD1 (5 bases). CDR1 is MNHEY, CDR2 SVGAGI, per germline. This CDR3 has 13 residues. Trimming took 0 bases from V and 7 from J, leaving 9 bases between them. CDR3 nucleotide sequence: TGTGCCAGCAGTTACTCAGGGGAATCTGGCTACACCTTC. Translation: CASSYSGESGYTF.

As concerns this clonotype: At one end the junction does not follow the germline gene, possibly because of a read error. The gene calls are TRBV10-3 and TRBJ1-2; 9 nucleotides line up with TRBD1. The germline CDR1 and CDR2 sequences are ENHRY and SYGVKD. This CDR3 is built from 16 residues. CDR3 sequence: CASSGGPTGGGYGYTF. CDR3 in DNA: TGTGCCAGCAGTGGAGGGCCTACAGGGGGCGGATATGGCTACACCTTC.

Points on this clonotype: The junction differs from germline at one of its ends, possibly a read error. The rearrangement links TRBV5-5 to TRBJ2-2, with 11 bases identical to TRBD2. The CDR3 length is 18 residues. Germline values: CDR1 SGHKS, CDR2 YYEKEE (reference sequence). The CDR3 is CGSSQPGTSGGNTGELFF. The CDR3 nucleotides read TGTGGCAGCAGCCAACCCGGTACTAGCGGGGGAAACACCGGGGAGCTGTTTTTT.

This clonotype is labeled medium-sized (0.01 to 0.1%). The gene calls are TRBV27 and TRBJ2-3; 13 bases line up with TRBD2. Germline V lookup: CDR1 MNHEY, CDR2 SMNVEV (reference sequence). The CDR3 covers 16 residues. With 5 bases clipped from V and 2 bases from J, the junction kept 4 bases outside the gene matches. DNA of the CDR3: TGTGCCAGCAGTCTAGGACTAGCGGGGGCCACAGATACGCAGTATTTT. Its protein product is CASSLGLAGATDTQYF.

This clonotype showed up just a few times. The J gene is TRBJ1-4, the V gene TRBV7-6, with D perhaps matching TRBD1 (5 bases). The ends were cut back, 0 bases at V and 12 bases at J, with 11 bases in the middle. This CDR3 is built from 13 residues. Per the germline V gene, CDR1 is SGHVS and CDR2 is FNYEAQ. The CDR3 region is CASSLAETGQLFF. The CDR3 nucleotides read TGTGCCAGCAGCTTAGCGGAAACAGGCCAACTGTTTTTT.

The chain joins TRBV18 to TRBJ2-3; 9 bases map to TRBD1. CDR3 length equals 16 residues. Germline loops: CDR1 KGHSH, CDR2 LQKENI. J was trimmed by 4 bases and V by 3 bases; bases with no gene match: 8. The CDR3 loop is CASSPMPGQGSDTQYF. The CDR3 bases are TGTGCCAGCTCACCGATGCCGGGACAGGGATCAGATACGCAGTATTTT.

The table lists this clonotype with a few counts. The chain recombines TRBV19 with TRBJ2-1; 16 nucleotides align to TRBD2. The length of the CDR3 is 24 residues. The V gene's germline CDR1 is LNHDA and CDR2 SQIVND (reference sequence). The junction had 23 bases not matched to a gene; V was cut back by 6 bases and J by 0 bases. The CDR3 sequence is CASRTIWAPPPGLAGGSSYNEQFF. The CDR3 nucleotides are TGTGCCAGTAGAACAATATGGGCCCCACCCCCGGGACTAGCGGGGGGGAGCTCCTACAATGAGCAGTTCTTC.